This T cell receptor beta chain derives from a study of T cell responses to AZD1222 COVID-19 vaccine. Study findings and constraints: The peak T cell response came first, and repertoires were sampled only after it. Only five to seven individuals given AZD1222 were seropositive at baseline.

The CDR3 length is 13 residues. Trimming at V came to 4 bases and at J to 7 bases, leaving 7 bases not matched to a gene. Germline V CDR1 and CDR2: GTSNPN, SVGIG (reference sequence). A remark on this clone: What it binds is unknown.

It was second doses at about 4 or about 12 weeks that were pooled. Libraries were prepared by immunoSEQ multiplex PCR; TCRdb keeps only in-frame clonotypes and omits some of them. The top ten clones hold about 6% of a sample with fewer than 90,000 clones, approximately 86% of them seen once. The source of this sequence is an adult who received the AZD1222 COVID-19 vaccine. Specimen: peripheral blood, collected 28 days after the second AZD1222 dose. V usage is TRBV30 and J usage is TRBJ1-2; 9 bases are a match to TRBD1. CDR3 sequence reads: CAWNLGQGGGYTF. CDR3 nucleotides: TGTGCCTGGAACCTGGGACAGGGAGGTGGCTACACCTTC.